The 32 T cell receptor beta chains in this list originate from one sample, sequenced in a study of blood T cell repertoires in COVID-19. This table comes from immunoSEQ multiplex PCR, and its TCRdb copy is limited to in-frame clones, with some not included. The sample contains 350,000 or so clones, nearly 90% of which appear only once. Sequencing was carried out using peripheral blood. These receptors all stem from a young man with active or convalescent COVID-19.

This clone appeared once. The chain combines TRBV28 with TRBJ2-7; 8 bases line up with TRBD2. Looked up from germline, CDR1 is MDHEN and CDR2 is SYDVKM. The CDR3 loop spans 14 amino acids. V was clipped by 6 bases and J by 0 bases; unmatched bases: 4. CDR3 sequence: CASSRGGSSYEQYF. In DNA form, the CDR3 reads TGTGCCAGCAGCCGGGGGGGGAGCTCCTACGAGCAGTACTTC. The whole variable domain, remainder taken from reference TRBV28 and TRBJ2-7, is DVKVTQSSRYLVKRTGEKVFLECVQDMDHENMFWYRQDPGLGLRLIYFSYDVKMKEKGDIPEGYSVSREKKERFSLILESASTNQTSMYLCASSRGGSSYEQYFGPGTRLTVT.

The chain is built from TRBV2 and TRBJ2-7; 7 bases fit TRBD1. Germline V gene sequence: CDR1 SNHLY, CDR2 FYNNEI. CDR3 length: 15 residues. J gave up 3 bases and V 7 bases, and 12 bases lay outside the gene matches. CDR3 amino acids: CASNIMKTGDYEQYF. Written as DNA, the CDR3 is TGTGCCAGCAACATAATGAAAACAGGGGACTACGAGCAGTACTTC.

V gene TRBV19 combines with J gene TRBJ2-7; 7 nucleotides align to TRBD2. Germline trimming cut 2 bases from V and 3 bases from J; bases unmatched to any gene: 16. CDR1 and CDR2 from the germline V gene are LNHDA and SQIVND (reference sequence). The CDR3 contains 18 residues. CDR3 amino acids: CASSIRWGPGRERYEQYF. DNA for the CDR3: TGTGCCAGTAGTATAAGGTGGGGCCCTGGGCGGGAGCGCTACGAGCAGTACTTC.

The V and J genes are TRBV18 and TRBJ1-3; D is perhaps TRBD1 (5 bases). Germline values: CDR1 KGHSH, CDR2 LQKENI. Trimming removed 3 bases from V and 4 bases from J, with 10 bases in between. The length of the CDR3 is 14 residues. This CDR3 is CASSPRTLGNTIYF. The CDR3 DNA sequence: TGTGCCAGCTCACCGAGGACACTAGGAAACACCATATATTTT.

This chain uses TRBV5-6 with TRBJ2-7, with 10 bases that match TRBD1. Germline trimming cut 3 bases from V and 5 bases from J; bases unmatched to any gene: 17. Germline V CDR1 and CDR2: SGHDT, YYEEEE. The CDR3 contains 18 residues. Here the CDR3 DNA reads TGTGCCAGCAGCTCGGGACAGGGGTACGAGCGGGAGCGTCACGAGCAGTACTTC. Residues: CASSSGQGYERERHEQYF.

The chain couples TRBV5-4 to TRBJ2-7; no firm D call. Germline CDR1 and CDR2: SGHNT and YYREEE (reference sequence). Trimming took off 0 bases at V and 3 bases at J, with 16 bases between the two ends. The CDR3 covers 16 residues. The CDR3 sequence is CASSLAVGGAYYEQYF. The CDR3 coding sequence is TGTGCCAGCAGCTTGGCCGTCGGCGGAGCCTACTACGAGCAGTACTTC.

The V gene is TRBV5-5, the J gene TRBJ2-2; D is perhaps TRBD1 (5 bases). V lost 4 bases and J 0 bases, leaving 13 bases between the germline ends. The CDR3 consists of 16 residues. CDR1 is SGHKS, CDR2 YYEKEE, per germline (reference sequence). CDR3 protein: CASSGAPRTNTGELFF. Here the CDR3 DNA reads TGTGCCAGCAGCGGGGCCCCTAGGACGAACACCGGGGAGCTGTTTTTT.

The gene calls are TRBV9 and TRBJ1-4; the D is unclear. Looked up from germline, CDR1 is SGDLS and CDR2 is YYNGEE. There are 14 residues in the CDR3. V was pared by 4 bases and J by 8 bases, with 15 bases between. In nucleotides, the CDR3 is TGTGCCAGCAGCCCTCGCCCGGGAGAAGAAAAACTGTTTTTT. It encodes CASSPRPGEEKLFF.

This clone occurred once. The chain couples TRBV6-5 to TRBJ1-1; no definite D call. The CDR3 has 15 amino acids. The ends were cut back, 5 bases at V and 0 bases at J, with 13 bases in the middle. Germline CDR1 and CDR2: MNHEY and SVGAGI. CDR3 sequence (DNA): TGTGCCAGCAGTAGACTAGTGAATATGAACACTGAAGCTTTCTTT. This codes for CASSRLVNMNTEAFF.

V is TRBV21-1 and J is TRBJ1-3. TRBV21-1 is an annotated pseudogene. The CDR3 has 15 residues. CDR3 DNA: TGTGCCAGCAGCACTAGTCGGGAAAATGGAAACACCATATATTTT. This codes for CASSTSRENGNTIYF.

The chain employs TRBV12-3 or TRBV12-4 and TRBJ2-3; D is possibly TRBD2 (6 bases). Trimming took 5 bases from V and 2 from J, leaving 8 bases between them. The CDR3 sequence is 13 residues long. The CDR3 here is CASSGDSTDTQYF. The CDR3 DNA follows: TGTGCCAGCAGTGGGGACTCCACAGATACGCAGTATTTT.

This clone was seen a handful of times. V usage is TRBV27 and J usage is TRBJ2-5; D unresolved. This CDR3 is 14 amino acids long. V lost 0 bases and J 5 bases, leaving 10 bases between the germline ends. The germline CDR1 and CDR2 sequences are MNHEY and SMNVEV (reference sequence). The CDR3: CASSLSTVGETQYF. CDR3 nucleotides: TGTGCCAGCAGTTTATCGACCGTCGGGGAGACCCAGTACTTC.

V gene TRBV14 combines with J gene TRBJ2-2, with TRBD1 as a possible D gene (6 bases). V gave up 4 bases and J gave up 0 bases, with 15 bases separating them. CDR3 length: 17 amino acids. Germline V lookup: CDR1 SGHDN, CDR2 FVKESK. CDR3 nucleotide sequence: TGTGCCAGCAGCCGATCAATTACAGGGTCGAACACCGGGGAGCTGTTTTTT. It specifies CASSRSITGSNTGELFF.

The J gene is TRBJ2-5, the V gene TRBV19; possible D gene TRBD1, 6 bases. CDR1 LNHDA and CDR2 SQIVND come from the germline V gene (reference sequence). The CDR3 is made up of 15 amino acids. Trimming took 5 bases from V and 6 from J, leaving 19 bases between them. The DNA of the CDR3 is TGTGCCAGTAGTCCCGGGACATCAACCGCCCAGACCCAGTACTTC. This encodes CASSPGTSTAQTQYF.

The chain employs TRBV18 and TRBJ1-2; 7 nucleotides align to TRBD1. The germline V gene has CDR1 KGHSH and CDR2 LQKENI. There are 13 residues in the CDR3. With 0 bases clipped from V and 8 bases from J, the junction kept 3 bases outside the gene matches. CDR3 sequence reads: CASSPPNRGGYTF. As DNA, the CDR3 is TGTGCCAGCTCACCACCGAACAGGGGCGGCTACACCTTC.

The gene calls are TRBV18 and TRBJ2-5; TRBD1 might be the D (6 bases). Germline CDR1 KGHSH, CDR2 LQKENI. CDR3 length: 14 amino acids. V gave up 3 bases and J gave up 0 bases, with 8 bases separating them. This CDR3 reads CASSPQGHQETQYF. The DNA of the CDR3 is TGTGCCAGCTCACCTCAGGGGCACCAAGAGACCCAGTACTTC.

The chain joins TRBV6-2 or TRBV6-3 to TRBJ2-5; D perhaps matches TRBD1 (6 bases). Trimming took 6 bases from V and 7 from J, leaving 21 bases between them. The CDR3 runs 15 residues. Germline CDR1 reads MNHEY; CDR2 reads SVGEGT. CDR3 loop: CASSALDRPSGTQYF. CDR3 nucleotides: TGTGCCAGCAGCGCCTTGGACAGACCCTCTGGGACCCAGTACTTC.

V gene TRBV7-2 combines with J gene TRBJ2-5; 8 nucleotides align to TRBD1. V lost 5 bases to trimming and J lost 0 bases; unmatched junction nucleotides: 5. CDR3 length equals 15 residues. Germline V gene data show CDR1 as SGHTA and CDR2 as FQGNSA. The CDR3 DNA follows: TGTGCCAGCAGCCACCGGGACAGGTACCAAGAGACCCAGTACTTC. Translated, it gives CASSHRDRYQETQYF.

The rearrangement links TRBV9 to TRBJ1-4; TRBD1 matches 9 bases. This CDR3 spans 15 amino acids. The germline CDR1 and CDR2 sequences are SGDLS and YYNGEE. With V trimmed by 2 bases and J by 5 bases, 4 bases remained unmatched. CDR3: CASSVTGTGNEKLFF. The CDR3 nucleotides are TGTGCCAGCAGCGTTACCGGGACAGGGAATGAAAAACTGTTTTTT.

J is TRBJ2-1 and V is TRBV11-3; TRBD2 is a possible D gene (5 bases). Trimming took 5 bases from V and 6 from J, leaving 11 bases between them. The CDR3 contains 13 residues. Germline loops: CDR1 SGHNT, CDR2 YENEEA. The CDR3: CASSGGLLNEQFF. CDR3 coding DNA: TGTGCCAGCAGCGGTGGACTTCTCAATGAGCAGTTCTTC.

The V gene is TRBV7-2, the J gene TRBJ2-2; D is possibly TRBD2 (5 bases). V was clipped by 8 bases and J by 5 bases, with 18 bases between them. Germline assignment: CDR1 SGHTA and CDR2 FQGNSA. This CDR3 region has 15 residues. CDR3 amino acids: CASFSSGWRTGELFF. The DNA for the CDR3 is TGTGCCAGCTTTTCGTCTGGCTGGAGGACCGGGGAGCTGTTTTTT.

The J gene is TRBJ1-5, the V gene TRBV19, with 10 bases fitting TRBD1. The J segment lost 5 bases and the V segment lost 0 bases, leaving 4 bases of the junction unmatched. Germline CDR1 reads LNHDA; CDR2 reads SQIVND (reference sequence). The CDR3 consists of 16 residues. Here the CDR3 reads CASSIERDRGHQPQHF. CDR3 coding DNA: TGTGCCAGTAGTATAGAAAGGGACAGGGGCCATCAGCCCCAGCATTTT.

The chain links TRBV10-1 to TRBJ1-3, with D hard to call. The CDR3 covers 13 residues. The V gene's germline CDR1 is WNHNN and CDR2 SYGVQD (reference sequence). V dropped 7 bases and J dropped 1 base, with 8 bases sitting between them. CDR3 residues: CASKRQSGNTIYF. The CDR3 nucleotides read TGCGCCAGCAAGCGTCAGTCTGGAAACACCATATATTTT.

This clone was seen a single time. The chain links TRBV5-1 to TRBJ2-5, with unresolved D. The CDR3 has 12 residues. Germline CDR1 reads SGHRS; CDR2 reads YFSETQ. V gave up 4 bases and J gave up 10 bases, with 14 bases separating them. The CDR3 protein is CASSRPGLDQYF. In DNA, the CDR3 is TGCGCCAGCAGCAGGCCCGGGTTGGACCAGTACTTC.

V and J are TRBV5-5 and TRBJ1-2; 7 positions agree with TRBD1. V was pared by 4 bases and J by 3 bases, with 6 bases of the junction left unmatched. The germline V gene encodes CDR1 SGHKS and CDR2 YYEKEE (reference sequence). The CDR3 is 14 residues long. The chain's CDR3 is CASSPAGGDYGYTF. The CDR3 bases are TGTGCCAGCAGCCCAGCAGGGGGTGACTATGGCTACACCTTC.

This clone was detected only once. The V call is TRBV5-6, the J call TRBJ1-5; TRBD1 matches at 8 bases. CDR3 length: 17 amino acids. In germline, CDR1 is SGHDT, CDR2 YYEEEE. V lost 1 base, J lost 4 bases, and 10 bases stayed unmatched. The CDR3 region is CASSLRFDRGRNQPQHF. CDR3 sequence (DNA): TGTGCCAGCAGCTTGCGGTTCGACAGGGGAAGAAATCAGCCCCAGCATTTT.

This chain links TRBV4-2 with TRBJ2-7; D is possibly TRBD1 (6 bases). V was cut by 3 bases and J by 4 bases, with 7 bases left in between. The CDR3 loop spans 12 amino acids. The germline V gene has CDR1 LGHNA and CDR2 YNFKEQ. The CDR3 reads CASSQGAYEQYF. The CDR3 nucleotides are TGTGCCAGCAGCCAGGGGGCTTACGAGCAGTACTTC.

The J gene is TRBJ1-5, the V gene TRBV2; D is undetermined. V was cut by 7 bases and J by 4 bases, with 8 bases left in between. Germline lookup yields CDR1 SNHLY and CDR2 FYNNEI. This CDR3 has 12 amino acids. The CDR3, as DNA: TGTGCCAGCAAACAGCAAAATCAGCCCCAGCATTTT. Its protein product is CASKQQNQPQHF.

Only a few counts were recorded for this clone. This chain joins TRBV5-1 and TRBJ2-7, with D perhaps matching TRBD2 (6 bases). The germline V and J ends were trimmed by 5 bases and 0 bases, with 12 bases remaining between them. Per the germline V gene, CDR1 is SGHRS and CDR2 is YFSETQ. This CDR3 has 14 amino acids. CDR3 sequence: CASRRKEGSYEQYF. The CDR3 coding sequence is TGCGCCAGCAGGCGGAAGGAGGGCTCCTACGAGCAGTACTTC.

The CDR3: CASSKLAGGHLNTGELFF. CDR3 DNA sequence: TGTGCCAGTAGTAAACTAGCGGGGGGCCACTTAAACACCGGGGAGCTGTTTTTT. This chain uses TRBV19 with TRBJ2-2, with 12 nucleotides matching TRBD2. Germline V CDR1 and CDR2: LNHDA, SQIVND (reference sequence). This CDR3 spans 18 amino acids. V gave up 4 bases and J gave up 2 bases; unmatched junction bases: 8.

In nucleotides, the CDR3 is TGTGCCAGCAGCCAAGATCATGTCGGTATCGCGGGAGGCGGTAATGAGCAGTTCTTC. This codes for CASSQDHVGIAGGGNEQFF. The chain joins TRBV4-2 to TRBJ2-1, with 8 bases aligning to TRBD2. CDR1 LGHNA and CDR2 YNFKEQ come from the germline V gene. The CDR3 is 19 amino acids. With V trimmed by 0 bases and J by 7 bases, 17 bases remained unmatched.

V gene TRBV3-1 (or the pseudogene TRBV3-2) combines with J gene TRBJ1-6; D perhaps matches TRBD1 (5 bases). V lost 1 base and J lost 9, with 10 bases in between. This CDR3 contains 14 residues. Germline V gene data show CDR1 as LGHDT and CDR2 as YNNKEL (reference sequence). Written as DNA, the CDR3 is TGTGCCAGCAGCCAAGCGACCAGGGCTTCACCCCTCCACTTT. Its protein is CASSQATRASPLHF.